Ten or more counts support the clone carrying this T cell receptor (beta chain). The antigen is undetermined. Each CDR3 protein gets one entry after TCRdb re-called the 5' RACE reads with MiXCR. This table holds about 21,000 distinct CDR3 sequences, 15% to 20% found once. These data belong to a study of neurological immune-mediated disorders. The study's findings and limits: HTLV-1-associated myelopathy led in TCR clonal expansion, while multiple sclerosis ranked lowest, below healthy controls.

The V gene lost 4 bases and the J gene lost 4 bases, with 16 bases spanning the gap. The CDR3 sequence is 15 residues long. The germline V gene has CDR1 SGHVS and CDR2 FNYEAQ. The specimen sequenced was CD8+ T cells from blood. This receptor was identified in a woman aged 18-29 years with multiple sclerosis. V is TRBV7-6 and J is TRBJ1-2; D uncertain. The CDR3 region has the DNA TGTGCCAGCAGCTCACAAGGCCCGGGTGGCTATGGCTACACCTTC. It yields the protein CASSSQGPGGYGYTF. The whole variable domain, remainder taken from reference TRBV7-6 and TRBJ1-2, is GAGVSQSPRYKVTKRGQDVALRCDPISGHVSLYWYRQALGQGPEFLTYFNYEAQQDKSGLPNDRFSAERPEGSISTLTIQRTEQRDSAMYRCASSSQGPGGYGYTFGSGTRLTVV.